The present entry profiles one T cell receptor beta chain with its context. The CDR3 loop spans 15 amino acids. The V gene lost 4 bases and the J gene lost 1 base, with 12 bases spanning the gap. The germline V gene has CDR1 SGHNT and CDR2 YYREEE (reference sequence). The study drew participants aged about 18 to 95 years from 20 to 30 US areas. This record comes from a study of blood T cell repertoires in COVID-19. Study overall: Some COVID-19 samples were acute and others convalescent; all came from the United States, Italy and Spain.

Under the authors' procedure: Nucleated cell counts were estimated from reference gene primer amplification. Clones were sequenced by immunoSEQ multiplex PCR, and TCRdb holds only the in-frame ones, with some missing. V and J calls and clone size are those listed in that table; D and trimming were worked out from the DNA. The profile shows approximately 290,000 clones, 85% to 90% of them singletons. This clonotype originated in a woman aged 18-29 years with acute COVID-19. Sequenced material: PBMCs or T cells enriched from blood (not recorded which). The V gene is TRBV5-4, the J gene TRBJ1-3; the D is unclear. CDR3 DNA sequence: TGTGCCAGCAGCCGAGGTGACCCTTCTGGAAACACCATATATTTT. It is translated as CASSRGDPSGNTIYF. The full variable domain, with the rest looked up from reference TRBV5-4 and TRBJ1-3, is ETGVTQSPTHLIKTRGQQVTLRCSSQSGHNTVSWYQQALGQGPQFIFQYYREEENGRGNFPPRFSGLQFPNYSSELNVNALELDDSALYLCASSRGDPSGNTIYFGEGSWLTVV.